These T cell receptor beta chains were read from a single sample in a study of T cells in localized non-small cell lung cancer. Sequencing used immunoSEQ multiplex PCR; TCRdb keeps in-frame clones, though not all of them. The sample consists of 100,000 or so clones, just over 90% of them appearing once. The starting material was PBMCs, obtained before any cancer treatment. Receptors originate from a woman aged 40 to 75 with stage II squamous cell lung carcinoma. CDR3s include the opening cysteine and the closing phenylalanine or tryptophan. The D gene is left open where the match is weak. Size is omitted from some rows. Given values are once, few, many or a class for expanded clones.

TRBJ2-1,TRBV11-2,NA,NA,TGTGCCAGCAGCCCCACCCTCCGCTCCTACAATGAGCAGTTCTTC,CASSPTLRSYNEQFF
TRBJ2-7,TRBV6-1,few,NA,TGTGCCAGCAGCCCCAAGGGCGGGACCTACGAGCAGTACTTC,CASSPKGGTYEQYF
TRBJ2-1,TRBV15,NA,TRBD1,TGTGCCACTGAGAGGGACAGGGGGAATGAGCAGTTCTTC,CATERDRGNEQFF
TRBJ1-1,TRBV7-6,NA,NA,TGTGCCAGCAGCTTAGCCCCGCTAGGGACGGGCACTGAAGCTTTCTTT,CASSLAPLGTGTEAFF
TRBJ2-3,TRBV5-1,NA,NA,TGCGCCAGCAGCTCCAACAAGGTAGCAGGTGCCACAGATACGCAGTATTTT,CASSSNKVAGATDTQYF
TRBJ2-1,TRBV10-3,NA,TRBD1,TGTGCCATCAGGGGGGGACAGGGTTCCTACAATGAGCAGTTCTTC,CAIRGGQGSYNEQFF
TRBJ2-1,TRBV11-2,NA,TRBD2,TGTGCCAGCAGCTTAGAACTAGCGATAAAATACAATGAGCAGTTCTTC,CASSLELAIKYNEQFF
TRBJ1-6,TRBV10-2,NA,NA,TGCGCCAGCAGTGATTCGTCCACGGGGAATTCACCCCTCCACTTT,CASSDSSTGNSPLHF
TRBJ2-2,TRBV30,NA,NA,TGTGCCTGGAGTGTACTCTTTCTTCGGGACTTTTTAAACACCGGGGAGCTGTTTTTT,CAWSVLFLRDFLNTGELFF
TRBJ2-1,TRBV5-4,NA,TRBD2,TGTGCCAGCAGCTTGGTTGGGGGGGATGAGCAGTTCTTC,CASSLVGGDEQFF
TRBJ2-5,TRBV14,NA,NA,TGTGCCAGCAGCCAAGATCTACGGGAGACCCAGTACTTC,CASSQDLRETQYF
TRBJ1-1,TRBV2,NA,NA,TGTGCCAGCACGGGGATTTTAATGAACACTGAAGCTTTCTTT,CASTGILMNTEAFF
TRBJ1-2,TRBV10-3,NA,NA,TGTGCCATCAGTGACCCCAGGGGTGCATCCTATGGCTACACCTTC,CAISDPRGASYGYTF
TRBJ2-2,TRBV11-2,NA,NA,TGTGCCAGCAGCTTACTTCTACAGGGTTCGGCCACCGGGGAGCTGTTTTTT,CASSLLLQGSATGELFF
TRBJ2-7,TRBV7-8,NA,NA,TGTGCCAGCAGCTTAGCTTCAGGGGCTGCCTACGAGCAGTACTTC,CASSLASGAAYEQYF